This entry lists 15 T cell receptor beta chains sequenced from one sample in a study of somatic mutations in cytotoxic T cells in rheumatoid arthritis. Sequenced by immunoSEQ multiplex PCR; TCRdb stores in-frame clones only, minus some. The sample contains a few thousand clones, approximately 81% of which appear only once. The source material was CD8+ T cells sorted from blood. The receptors shown here come from a man in his fifties or sixties with rheumatoid arthritis.

V is TRBV19 and J is TRBJ1-1; no reliable D call. The CDR3 spans 14 residues. Germline V gene lookup returns CDR1 LNHDA and CDR2 SQIVND (reference sequence). Trimming shortened V by 5 bases and J by 4 bases, and 14 bases separated the two germline ends. In DNA, the CDR3 is TGTGCCAGTAGTTACTCACCACGTCGCACTGAAGCTTTCTTT. Its protein is CASSYSPRRTEAFF.

The chain joins TRBV5-6 to TRBJ1-1; D possibly corresponds to TRBD1 (5 bases). Trimming took 0 bases from V and 2 from J, leaving 11 bases between them. This CDR3 contains 15 residues. Germline lookup yields CDR1 SGHDT and CDR2 YYEEEE. As DNA, the CDR3 is TGTGCCAGCAGCTTGGAGGTGACAGCCAACACTGAAGCTTTCTTT. It translates to CASSLEVTANTEAFF.

The chain carries TRBV5-1 and TRBJ1-1; no clear D. Germline CDR1 reads SGHRS; CDR2 reads YFSETQ. CDR3 length: 15 residues. The V and J ends lost 0 bases and 1 base respectively, with 10 bases between them. The CDR3: CASSLAGRENTEAFF. DNA for the CDR3: TGCGCCAGCAGCTTGGCCGGTAGAGAGAACACTGAAGCTTTCTTT.

V usage is TRBV19 and J usage is TRBJ2-4; 8 bases fit TRBD2. Germline-derived CDR1 and CDR2 are LNHDA and SQIVND (reference sequence). V dropped 0 bases and J dropped 3; count of bases not matched to a gene: 4. This CDR3 contains 16 residues. DNA of the CDR3: TGTGCCAGTAGTATAGACAGCGGGGGAGTCAAAAACATTCAGTACTTC. Translation gives CASSIDSGGVKNIQYF.

This clone came up once. The rearrangement uses TRBV13 and TRBJ2-5; 7 bases line up with TRBD1. With V trimmed by 6 bases and J by 5 bases, 6 bases remained unmatched. Per the germline V gene, CDR1 is PRHDT and CDR2 is FYEKMQ (reference sequence). CDR3 length: 13 residues. The CDR3 DNA follows: TGTGCCAGCAGTTCGACAGGGCCTGAGACCCAGTACTTC. Its protein is CASSSTGPETQYF.

The chain joins TRBV6-5 to TRBJ2-5; 13 nucleotides match TRBD2. The J segment lost 4 bases and the V segment lost 5 bases, leaving 4 bases of the junction unmatched. Germline CDR1 reads MNHEY; CDR2 reads SVGAGI. The CDR3 loop spans 15 amino acids. Here the CDR3 reads CASSVLAGGGETQYF. The CDR3 nucleotides are TGTGCCAGCAGTGTACTAGCGGGGGGGGGAGAGACCCAGTACTTC.

The chain joins TRBV15 to TRBJ2-3; 11 nucleotides agree with TRBD2. Germline values: CDR1 LNHNV, CDR2 YYDKDF (reference sequence). The V gene end was trimmed by 1 base and the J gene end by 2 bases; junction bases not matched to a gene: 5. The CDR3 runs 17 residues. Written as DNA, the CDR3 is TGTGCCACCAGCAGAGTGGCTAGCGGGGGGCCCACAGATACGCAGTATTTT. Translating gives CATSRVASGGPTDTQYF.

The rearrangement joins TRBV7-6 to TRBJ1-1; a possible D gene is TRBD1 (5 bases). There are 14 residues in the CDR3. V lost 8 bases to trimming and J lost 4 bases, with 17 bases between them. CDR1 is SGHVS, CDR2 FNYEAQ, per germline. The CDR3: CASAGEAGSTEAFF. For the CDR3, the DNA is TGTGCCAGCGCGGGGGAGGCGGGGTCCACTGAAGCTTTCTTT. Drawing the rest from reference TRBV7-6 and TRBJ1-1, the complete variable domain is GAGVSQSPRYKVTKRGQDVALRCDPISGHVSLYWYRQALGQGPEFLTYFNYEAQQDKSGLPNDRFSAERPEGSISTLTIQRTEQRDSAMYRCASAGEAGSTEAFFGQGTRLTVV.

The chain uses TRBV28 and TRBJ2-5, with 7 bases identical to TRBD2. The V gene's germline CDR1 is MDHEN and CDR2 SYDVKM. The V gene end was trimmed by 3 bases and the J gene end by 5 bases; junction bases not matched to a gene: 12. There are 16 residues in the CDR3. CDR3 DNA sequence: TGTGCCAGCAGTTTCCCGCGGGAGTCCAGAGGCGAGACCCAGTACTTC. Its protein product is CASSFPRESRGETQYF.

The chain recombines TRBV9 with TRBJ2-2; unclear D gene. Germline CDR1 reads SGDLS; CDR2 reads YYNGEE. This CDR3 has 12 amino acids. Trimming pared 2 bases from V and 6 bases from J, leaving 5 bases between. CDR3 in DNA: TGTGCCAGCAGCGTTAAGCCCGGGGAGCTGTTTTTT. This codes for CASSVKPGELFF.

This clone showed up just a few times. J is TRBJ1-5 and V is TRBV2; 10 bases are a match to TRBD1. The CDR3 runs to 16 residues. From germline, CDR1 is SNHLY and CDR2 FYNNEI. Germline trimming cut 6 bases from V and 11 bases from J; bases unmatched to any gene: 16. CDR3 DNA sequence: TGTGCCAGCAGCCAACATCCCGGGACAGGGGAGAATACCCAGCATTTT. Its protein product is CASSQHPGTGENTQHF.

The J gene is TRBJ2-6, the V gene TRBV28; D is unresolved. Germline CDR1 reads MDHEN; CDR2 reads SYDVKM. V was shortened by 4 bases and J by 4 bases, with 8 bases between the two germline ends. This CDR3 comprises 14 residues. The CDR3 protein is CASSSVSGANVLTF. In DNA, the CDR3 is TGTGCCAGCAGTTCGGTCTCCGGGGCCAACGTCCTGACTTTC.

This clone has only one observation. The rearrangement uses TRBV6-5 and TRBJ1-5, with TRBD1 as a possible D gene (5 bases). The CDR3 contains 14 residues. The V end was cut by 5 bases, the J end by 1 base, with 9 bases between. CDR1 is MNHEY, CDR2 SVGAGI, per germline. The CDR3 loop reads CASSQGWSNQPQHF. DNA of the CDR3: TGTGCCAGCAGTCAGGGTTGGAGCAATCAGCCCCAGCATTTT.

The rearrangement uses TRBV2 and TRBJ1-1; no clear D. The CDR3 extends over 11 amino acids. Germline assignment: CDR1 SNHLY and CDR2 FYNNEI. V lost 7 bases and J lost 7, with 10 bases in between. Here the CDR3 reads CASMVNFEAFF. CDR3 DNA: TGTGCCAGCATGGTCAACTTTGAAGCTTTCTTT.

This chain uses TRBV19 with TRBJ1-5; no definite D call. V lost 7 bases and J lost 6, with 13 bases in between. The CDR3 has 13 residues. The germline gives CDR1 LNHDA, CDR2 SQIVND (reference sequence). CDR3 loop: CASNEGIGQPQHF. CDR3 DNA sequence: TGTGCCAGTAATGAGGGTATCGGTCAGCCCCAGCATTTT.